Described below is a single T cell receptor beta chain sequence and its context. What it recognizes is unknown. This record comes from a study of blood T cells in healthy people across ages. The overall study: For every two T cells, template switching captured about one barcoded beta molecule.

Combining a sample-barcoded 5' primer with a J-beta primer mix, a second PCR ran for roughly 7 to 12 cycles. Tagging of each cDNA molecule was performed by a template-switch adaptor with 12 random nucleotides. One entry per CDR3 protein results from TCRdb running MiXCR on the 5' RACE reads. Altogether around 790,000 distinct CDR3 sequences are present, roughly 44% being singletons, with the ten largest covering roughly 18%. The study, taken as a whole, reports: Diversity figures derived from one million T cells were judged to underestimate the true value. Across the age range, TCR beta diversity per million T cells fell in a roughly linear way.

The receptor's source is a man aged 55 to 69 in good health. The sequenced sample was blood.

This chain's CDR3 is CASSLRSSGGYQETQYF. The CDR3 nucleotides read TGTGCCAGCAGCTTAAGGAGTAGCGGGGGATACCAAGAGACCCAGTACTTC. The chain uses TRBV7-2 and TRBJ2-5; TRBD2 matches 9 bases. CDR3 length: 17 residues. The germline V gene encodes CDR1 SGHTA and CDR2 FQGNSA. The J segment lost 0 bases and the V segment lost 2 bases, leaving 7 bases of the junction unmatched.